These 2 T cell receptor beta chains were all obtained from the same sample, sequenced in a study of CXCR3-negative and CXCR3-positive naive CD8 T cells. General observations from the study: TRB CDR3s were more hydrophobic in CXCR3-positive than in CXCR3-negative naive cells.

No cognate antigen is known for these TCRs. The method, 5' RACE with UMI labels, was used to prepare the TRB cDNA libraries. From the 5' RACE reads, TCRdb lists one entry per CDR3 protein and no DNA. With around 88,000 distinct CDR3 sequences in the sample, the ten largest clones hold 0.8% to 0.85%. Sequencing was done on a sample of naive CXCR3+ CD8+ T cells from blood. Subset given: CD45RO-CCR7+CD27+CD95- naive CD8+ T cells expressing CXCR3 (TNR3+). These TCRs come from a human donor in good health. Some clones in this sample may be carry-over from other donors' samples.

The chain carries TRBV29-1 and TRBJ2-7; TCRdb proposes TRBD1, but this gene call is untestable without DNA. The CDR3 length is 12 residues. Germline V gives CDR1 SQVTM, CDR2 ANQGSEA. CDR3 protein: CSGGTGSYEQYF.

This chain links TRBV7-2 with TRBJ2-5; the D call from TCRdb, TRBD1, cannot be confirmed without DNA. CDR1 SGHTA and CDR2 FQGNSA come from the germline V gene. CDR3 length equals 19 residues. CDR3 sequence reads: CASRLGLSVFDSLQETQYF.